One and the same sample provided the 6 T cell receptor beta chains below, sequenced in a study of CD8 T cells in ankylosing spondylitis. General study findings and limits: For ankylosing spondylitis blood, a TCR beta motif of under 10 highly homologous variants appeared characteristic.

TCRdb used MiXCR to reprocess the 5' RACE reads, holding one entry per CDR3 protein. This sample has roughly 700,000 distinct CDR3 sequences, with roughly 19% found just once. The antigens these receptors bind are not known. The sample was blood, either unsorted or a sorted T cell fraction (not recorded which). Source of these receptors: a male donor with ankylosing spondylitis.

The chain recombines TRBV15 with TRBJ2-3; the D is unclear. V shed 8 bases and J shed 2 bases, with 17 bases lying between them. Germline values: CDR1 LNHNV, CDR2 YYDKDF (reference sequence). The CDR3 totals 15 residues. CDR3: CATGKRDGITDTQYF. DNA of the CDR3: TGTGCCACCGGCAAGCGAGACGGTATCACAGATACGCAGTATTTT.

This clonotype occurred a few times. The chain employs TRBV20-1 and TRBJ2-7, with 7 bases fitting TRBD2. Germline values: CDR1 DFQATT, CDR2 SNEGSKA (reference sequence). V lost 2 bases, J lost 3 bases, and 7 bases stayed unmatched. The CDR3 has 14 residues. CDR3 amino acids: CSARRAGEGYEQYF. CDR3 DNA sequence: TGCAGTGCTAGAAGGGCGGGAGAGGGCTACGAGCAGTACTTC.

The chain carries TRBV20-1 and TRBJ2-1; tentative D call: TRBD1 (6 bases). The CDR3 is 14 amino acids. V lost 5 bases to trimming and J lost 3 bases, with 14 bases between them. Germline V gene data show CDR1 as DFQATT and CDR2 as SNEGSKA (reference sequence). The CDR3 loop is CSAAGTLSYNEQFF. DNA of the CDR3: TGCAGTGCTGCCGGGACATTAAGCTACAATGAGCAGTTCTTC.

This chain joins TRBV6-2 or TRBV6-3 and TRBJ1-2; D ambiguous. Trimming shortened V by 2 bases and J by 4 bases, and 11 bases separated the two germline ends. The CDR3 totals 14 residues. In germline, CDR1 is MNHEY, CDR2 SVGEGT. CDR3: CASSYDNPGYGYTF. The CDR3 nucleotides are TGTGCCAGCAGTTACGACAATCCAGGCTATGGCTACACCTTC.

This sequence joins TRBV7-3 and TRBJ1-1; D is uncertain. Germline V gene sequence: CDR1 SGHTA, CDR2 FQGTGA. V gave up 2 bases and J gave up 8 bases, with 15 bases separating them. The length of the CDR3 is 14 residues. The CDR3 loop reads CASSLDGVKHEAFF. CDR3 in DNA: TGTGCCAGCAGCTTAGATGGGGTCAAACACGAAGCTTTCTTT.

This clonotype was seen a handful of times. This chain joins TRBV6-2 or TRBV6-3 and TRBJ2-1; D is perhaps TRBD2 (6 bases). V shed 11 bases and J shed 5 bases, with 13 bases lying between them. The CDR3 extends over 12 amino acids. The germline gives CDR1 MNHEY, CDR2 SVGEGT. In nucleotides, the CDR3 is TGTGCCTCGCTAGCGACCCACAATGAGCAGTTCTTC. Translated, it gives CASLATHNEQFF.